The rows below give T cell receptor beta chains drawn from one sample of a study of graft-versus-host responses after intestinal transplantation. The protocol was immunoSEQ multiplex PCR, while the TCRdb copy is restricted to in-frame clones and leaves out a portion. The table shows about 60,000 clones, with 89% occurring only once. The specimen comprised ileum tissue, sampled about 350 days after transplant. The source of these receptors is a human patient who received an intestinal transplant, so some T cells may come from the graft donor. Both conserved end residues are part of each CDR3. A D gene is named only where the DNA matches it firmly. Not all rows give a size; the values are once, few, many and, for expanded clones, a class.

V gene: TRBV6-5; J gene: TRBJ2-5; D gene: TRBD2; clone size: -; CDR3 DNA: TGTGCCAGCAGTTACGGGCTAGCGGGAGGGGAGGAGACCCAGTACTTC; CDR3 protein: CASSYGLAGGEETQYF
V gene: TRBV5-1; J gene: TRBJ1-6; D gene: TRBD1; clone size: once; CDR3 DNA: TGCGCCAGCAGCAAAACAGGGGAAGGCTCACCCCTCCACTTT; CDR3 protein: CASSKTGEGSPLHF
V gene: TRBV5-1; J gene: TRBJ2-1; D gene: TRBD1; clone size: -; CDR3 DNA: TGCGCCACCACCAGGGGGAGCTCCTACAATGAGCAGTTCTTC; CDR3 protein: CATTRGSSYNEQFF
V gene: TRBV4-2; J gene: TRBJ2-2; D gene: -; clone size: once; CDR3 DNA: TGTGCCAGCAGCCAAGATGTGGCGCTCACCGGGGAGCTGTTTTTT; CDR3 protein: CASSQDVALTGELFF
V gene: TRBV5-1; J gene: TRBJ2-3; D gene: TRBD1; clone size: -; CDR3 DNA: TGCGCCAGCAGCGGGGACAGGGGGTTACTTGACACAGATACGCAGTATTTT; CDR3 protein: CASSGDRGLLDTDTQYF
V gene: TRBV6-4; J gene: TRBJ1-2; D gene: -; clone size: -; CDR3 DNA: TGTGCCAGCAGTGAATGGGCACAGAGTAGAGGCTACACCTTC; CDR3 protein: CASSEWAQSRGYTF
V gene: TRBV12-5; J gene: TRBJ1-6; D gene: -; clone size: -; CDR3 DNA: TGTGCTAGTGGTTTGGATTACAGGTATTCACCCCTCCACTTT; CDR3 protein: CASGLDYRYSPLHF
V gene: TRBV6-5; J gene: TRBJ2-5; D gene: -; clone size: -; CDR3 DNA: TGTGCCAGCAGTTACTCTGGCGGGACGGTAGAGACCCAGTACTTC; CDR3 protein: CASSYSGGTVETQYF
V gene: TRBV23-1; J gene: TRBJ1-5; D gene: -; clone size: -; CDR3 DNA: TGCGCCAGCAGTCAATCGTTCTTCGGGGGGCTTCTTAGCAATCAGCCCCAGCATTTT; CDR3 protein: CASSQSFFGGLLSNQPQHF
V gene: TRBV19; J gene: TRBJ2-3; D gene: TRBD2; clone size: -; CDR3 DNA: TGTGCCAGTAGTATGGACGCGAGGAGCGGGGGAGCCACAGATACGCAGTATTTT; CDR3 protein: CASSMDARSGGATDTQYF
V gene: TRBV29-1; J gene: TRBJ2-3; D gene: -; clone size: -; CDR3 DNA: TGCAGCGTTGAAGGGAGCACAGATACGCAGTATTTT; CDR3 protein: CSVEGSTDTQYF
V gene: TRBV12-5; J gene: TRBJ2-1; D gene: TRBD2; clone size: once; CDR3 DNA: TGTGCTAGTGGTCTCGGACTAGCGGGGGCAGATGAGCAGTTCTTC; CDR3 protein: CASGLGLAGADEQFF
V gene: TRBV4-2; J gene: TRBJ1-2; D gene: -; clone size: -; CDR3 DNA: TGTGCCAGCAGCCACCCTAAATCGGGCCTGGTGGACGGCTACACCTTC; CDR3 protein: CASSHPKSGLVDGYTF
V gene: TRBV2; J gene: TRBJ1-5; D gene: -; clone size: -; CDR3 DNA: TGTGCCAGTCTGCAGGGAACGGACCAGCCCCAGCATTTT; CDR3 protein: CASLQGTDQPQHF
V gene: TRBV7-9; J gene: TRBJ1-4; D gene: -; clone size: -; CDR3 DNA: TGTGCCAGCAGCTTAGCGAGGACTGATGGTAATGAAAAACTGTTTTTT; CDR3 protein: CASSLARTDGNEKLFF
V gene: TRBV5-1; J gene: TRBJ2-7; D gene: -; clone size: -; CDR3 DNA: TGCGCCACCGGGCCCCACGAGCAGTACTTC; CDR3 protein: CATGPHEQYF
V gene: TRBV5-5; J gene: TRBJ2-2; D gene: -; clone size: -; CDR3 DNA: TGTGCCAGCAGCCCGGAGGTCGGCGGGGAGCTGTTTTTT; CDR3 protein: CASSPEVGGELFF
V gene: TRBV6-1; J gene: TRBJ2-5; D gene: TRBD1; clone size: -; CDR3 DNA: TGTGCCAGCCGACACACAGGGGGTGGTGGAGAGACCCAGTACTTC; CDR3 protein: CASRHTGGGGETQYF
V gene: TRBV5-1; J gene: TRBJ2-1; D gene: -; clone size: -; CDR3 DNA: TGCGCCAGCAGCTTGGATCGGGCCTCCTACAATGAGCAGTTCTTC; CDR3 protein: CASSLDRASYNEQFF
V gene: TRBV29-1; J gene: TRBJ2-3; D gene: -; clone size: -; CDR3 DNA: TGCAGCGTTGACCTCGGGATAGCGGATACAGATACGCAGTATTTT; CDR3 protein: CSVDLGIADTDTQYF
V gene: TRBV29-1; J gene: TRBJ1-4; D gene: TRBD1; clone size: -; CDR3 DNA: TGCAGCGTCAGGGGGCGCGGGGAAAAACTGTTTTTT; CDR3 protein: CSVRGRGEKLFF
V gene: TRBV18; J gene: TRBJ2-5; D gene: -; clone size: -; CDR3 DNA: TGTGCCAGCTCAGAAGGAGGGGAGACCCAGTACTTC; CDR3 protein: CASSEGGETQYF
V gene: TRBV12-5; J gene: TRBJ1-5; D gene: TRBD1; clone size: -; CDR3 DNA: TGTGCTAGTGGTGACAGGGGCAATCAGCCCCAGCATTTT; CDR3 protein: CASGDRGNQPQHF
V gene: TRBV27; J gene: TRBJ2-7; D gene: TRBD2; clone size: -; CDR3 DNA: TGTGCCAGCAGTTTAGGGGGGGAGTACGAGCAGTACTTC; CDR3 protein: CASSLGGEYEQYF
V gene: TRBV18; J gene: TRBJ2-3; D gene: -; clone size: -; CDR3 DNA: TGTGCCAGCTCCCGTGGACAGCTGACAGATACGCAGTATTTT; CDR3 protein: CASSRGQLTDTQYF
V gene: TRBV2; J gene: TRBJ1-5; D gene: -; clone size: -; CDR3 DNA: TGTGCCAGCAGCGAAGCGTCAGGGGGCAATCAGCCCCAGCATTTT; CDR3 protein: CASSEASGGNQPQHF
V gene: TRBV29-1; J gene: TRBJ2-7; D gene: -; clone size: -; CDR3 DNA: TGCAGCGCCCTTGAGCCCCCCCTCGAGCAGTACTTC; CDR3 protein: CSALEPPLEQYF
V gene: TRBV11-1; J gene: TRBJ1-2; D gene: -; clone size: -; CDR3 DNA: TGTGCCAGCAGCTTATTGTCAGGGGTTGGTGGCTACACCTTC; CDR3 protein: CASSLLSGVGGYTF
V gene: TRBV11-2; J gene: TRBJ1-5; D gene: -; clone size: -; CDR3 DNA: TGTGCCAGCAGCCTCGGGACATCAGGAAGGGGCAATCAGCCCCAGCATTTT; CDR3 protein: CASSLGTSGRGNQPQHF
V gene: TRBV2; J gene: TRBJ1-5; D gene: TRBD1; clone size: -; CDR3 DNA: TGTGCCAGCACCCTAGACAGGGGGCCCCACCATTTT; CDR3 protein: CASTLDRGPHHF